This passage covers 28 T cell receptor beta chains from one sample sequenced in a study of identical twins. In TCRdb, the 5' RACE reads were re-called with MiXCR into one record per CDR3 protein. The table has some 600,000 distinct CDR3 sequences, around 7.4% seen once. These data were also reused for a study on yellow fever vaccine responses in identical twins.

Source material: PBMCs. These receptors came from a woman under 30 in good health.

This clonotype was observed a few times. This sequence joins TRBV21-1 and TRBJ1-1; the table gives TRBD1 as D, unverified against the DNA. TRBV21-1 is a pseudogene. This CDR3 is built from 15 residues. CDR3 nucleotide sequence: TGTGCCAGCAGCAATCTGCAGGGGTGGGGCACTGAAGCTTTCTTT. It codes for CASSNLQGWGTEAFF.

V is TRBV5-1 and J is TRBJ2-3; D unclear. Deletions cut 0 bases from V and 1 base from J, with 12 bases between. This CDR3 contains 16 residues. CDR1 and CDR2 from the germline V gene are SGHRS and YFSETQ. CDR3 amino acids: CASSLGADTRTDTQYF. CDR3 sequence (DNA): TGCGCCAGCAGCTTGGGGGCAGACACTCGCACAGATACGCAGTATTTT.

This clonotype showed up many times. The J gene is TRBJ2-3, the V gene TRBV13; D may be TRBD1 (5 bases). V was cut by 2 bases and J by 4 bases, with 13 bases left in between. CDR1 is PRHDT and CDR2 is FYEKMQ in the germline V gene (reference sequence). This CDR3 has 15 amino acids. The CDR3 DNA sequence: TGTGCCAGCAGCTTATCAGGGTTCCGCCCAGATACGCAGTATTTT. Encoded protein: CASSLSGFRPDTQYF.

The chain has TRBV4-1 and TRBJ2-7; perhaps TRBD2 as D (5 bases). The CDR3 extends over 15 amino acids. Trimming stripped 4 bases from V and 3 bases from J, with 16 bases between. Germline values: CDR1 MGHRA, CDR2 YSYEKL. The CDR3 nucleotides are TGCGCCAGCAGCCTAGGACCCGAGGGCTTCTACGAGCAGTACTTC. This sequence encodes CASSLGPEGFYEQYF.

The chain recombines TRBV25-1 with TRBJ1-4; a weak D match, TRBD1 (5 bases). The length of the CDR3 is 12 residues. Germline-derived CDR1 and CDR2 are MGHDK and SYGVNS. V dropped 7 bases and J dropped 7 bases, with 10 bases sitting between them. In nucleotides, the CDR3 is TGTGCCAGCACCAAAGGGGTTGAAAAACTGTTTTTT. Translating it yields CASTKGVEKLFF.

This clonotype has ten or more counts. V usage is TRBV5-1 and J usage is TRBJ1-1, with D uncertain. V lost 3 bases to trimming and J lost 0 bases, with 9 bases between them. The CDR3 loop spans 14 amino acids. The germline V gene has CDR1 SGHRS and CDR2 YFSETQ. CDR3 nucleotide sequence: TGCGCCAGCAGCTATAGTTCGTTGAACACTGAAGCTTTCTTT. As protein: CASSYSSLNTEAFF.

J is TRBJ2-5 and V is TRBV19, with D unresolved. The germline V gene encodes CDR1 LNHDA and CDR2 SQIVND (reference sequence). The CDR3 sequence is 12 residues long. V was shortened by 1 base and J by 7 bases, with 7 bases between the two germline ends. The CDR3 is CASSIGVGTQYF. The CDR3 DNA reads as TGTGCCAGTAGTATAGGAGTCGGGACCCAGTACTTC.

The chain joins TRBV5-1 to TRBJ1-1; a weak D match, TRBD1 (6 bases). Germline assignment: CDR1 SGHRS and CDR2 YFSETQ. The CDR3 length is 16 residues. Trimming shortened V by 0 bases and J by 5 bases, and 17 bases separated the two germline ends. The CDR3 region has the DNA TGCGCCAGCAGCTTGGTACCTCAGGGGCGGATAACTGAAGCTTTCTTT. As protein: CASSLVPQGRITEAFF.

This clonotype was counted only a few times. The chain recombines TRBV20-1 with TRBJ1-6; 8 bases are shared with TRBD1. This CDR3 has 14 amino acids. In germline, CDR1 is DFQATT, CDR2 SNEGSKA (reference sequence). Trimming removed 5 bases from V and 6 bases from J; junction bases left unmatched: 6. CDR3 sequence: CSAFSQGANSPLHF. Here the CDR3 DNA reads TGCAGTGCTTTCTCTCAGGGGGCTAATTCACCCCTCCACTTT.

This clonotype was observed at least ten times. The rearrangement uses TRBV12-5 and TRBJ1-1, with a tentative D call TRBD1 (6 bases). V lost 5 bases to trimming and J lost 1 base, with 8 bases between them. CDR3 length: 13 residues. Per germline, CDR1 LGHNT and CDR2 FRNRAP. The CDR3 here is CASGPTGNTEAFF. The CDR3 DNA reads TGTGCTAGTGGTCCGACAGGGAACACTGAAGCTTTCTTT.

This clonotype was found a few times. The CDR3 loop reads CASSLYTGGPADTQYF. CDR3 coding DNA: TGTGCCAGCAGCCTCTATACGGGGGGCCCGGCAGATACGCAGTATTTT. The chain is built from TRBV7-6 and TRBJ2-3; TRBD2 is a possible D gene (7 bases). This CDR3 has 16 amino acids. Trimming pared 5 bases from V and 4 bases from J, leaving 19 bases between. Germline V lookup: CDR1 SGHVS, CDR2 FNYEAQ. The full variable domain, in which reference TRBV7-6 and TRBJ2-3 provide the parts outside the CDR3, is GAGVSQSPRYKVTKRGQDVALRCDPISGHVSLYWYRQALGQGPEFLTYFNYEAQQDKSGLPNDRFSAERPEGSISTLTIQRTEQRDSAMYRCASSLYTGGPADTQYFGPGTRLTVL.

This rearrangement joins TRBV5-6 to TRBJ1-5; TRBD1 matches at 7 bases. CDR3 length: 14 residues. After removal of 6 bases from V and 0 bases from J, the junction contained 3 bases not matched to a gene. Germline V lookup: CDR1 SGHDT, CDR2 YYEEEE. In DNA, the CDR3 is TGTGCCAGCACCACAGGGGATAGCAATCAGCCCCAGCATTTT. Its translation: CASTTGDSNQPQHF. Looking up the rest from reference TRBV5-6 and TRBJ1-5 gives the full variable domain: DAGVTQSPTHLIKTRGQQVTLRCSPKSGHDTVSWYQQALGQGPQFIFQYYEEEERQRGNFPDRFSGHQFPNYSSELNVNALLLGDSALYLCASTTGDSNQPQHFGDGTRLSIL.

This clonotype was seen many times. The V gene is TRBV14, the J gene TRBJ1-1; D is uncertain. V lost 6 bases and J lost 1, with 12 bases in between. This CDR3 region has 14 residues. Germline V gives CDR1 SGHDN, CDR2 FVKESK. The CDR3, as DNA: TGTGCCAGCAGTTCACAGCCAGGGAACACTGAAGCTTTCTTT. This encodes CASSSQPGNTEAFF.

The CDR3 here is CASSLERLPGKTQYF. CDR3 DNA sequence: TGTGCCAGCAGCTTAGAGAGGCTCCCCGGGAAGACCCAGTACTTC. The chain uses TRBV7-8 and TRBJ2-5, with a weak D call TRBD2 (5 bases). The V end lost 1 base, the J end lost 6 bases, and 15 bases lay between the germline ends. CDR3 length equals 15 residues. Germline lookup yields CDR1 SGHVS and CDR2 FQNEAQ.

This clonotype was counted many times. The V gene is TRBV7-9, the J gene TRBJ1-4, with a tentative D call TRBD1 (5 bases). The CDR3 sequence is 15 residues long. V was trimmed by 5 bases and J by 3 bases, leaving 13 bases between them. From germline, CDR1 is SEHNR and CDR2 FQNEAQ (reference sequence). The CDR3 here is CASSPARGSNEKLFF. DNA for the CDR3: TGTGCCAGCAGCCCGGCGAGGGGATCTAATGAAAAACTGTTTTTT.

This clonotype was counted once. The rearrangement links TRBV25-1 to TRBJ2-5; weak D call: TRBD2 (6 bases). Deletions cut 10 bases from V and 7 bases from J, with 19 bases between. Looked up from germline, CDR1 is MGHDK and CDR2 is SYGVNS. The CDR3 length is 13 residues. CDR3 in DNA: TGTGCCACCGCGGTCGGCCCGGAGGGGACCCAGTACTTC. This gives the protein CATAVGPEGTQYF.

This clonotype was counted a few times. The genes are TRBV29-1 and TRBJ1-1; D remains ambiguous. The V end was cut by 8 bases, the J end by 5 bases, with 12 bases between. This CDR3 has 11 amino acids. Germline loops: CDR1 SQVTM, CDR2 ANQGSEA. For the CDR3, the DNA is TGCAGCTCCGAGGGAGGAACTGAAGCTTTCTTT. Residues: CSSEGGTEAFF.

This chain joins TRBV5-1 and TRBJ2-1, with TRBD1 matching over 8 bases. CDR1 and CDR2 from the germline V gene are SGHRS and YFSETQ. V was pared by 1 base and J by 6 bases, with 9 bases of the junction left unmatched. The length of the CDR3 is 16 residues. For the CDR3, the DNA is TGCGCCAGCAGCTTGTTTGGACAGGGATCCCCCAATGAGCAGTTCTTC. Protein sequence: CASSLFGQGSPNEQFF.

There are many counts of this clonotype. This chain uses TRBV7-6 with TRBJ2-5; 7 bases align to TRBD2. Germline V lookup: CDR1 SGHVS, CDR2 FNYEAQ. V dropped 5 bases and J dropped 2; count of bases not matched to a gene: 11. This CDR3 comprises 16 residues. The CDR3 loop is CASSPMSLAVQETQYF. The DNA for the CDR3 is TGTGCCAGCAGCCCAATGAGCCTAGCGGTTCAAGAGACCCAGTACTTC.

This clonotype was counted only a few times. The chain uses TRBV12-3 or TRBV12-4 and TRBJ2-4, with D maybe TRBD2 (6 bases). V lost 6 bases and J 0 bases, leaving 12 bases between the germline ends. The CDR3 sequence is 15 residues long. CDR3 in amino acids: CASSRREIAKNIQYF. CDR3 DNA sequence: TGTGCCAGCAGCCGGAGGGAGATAGCCAAAAACATTCAGTACTTC.

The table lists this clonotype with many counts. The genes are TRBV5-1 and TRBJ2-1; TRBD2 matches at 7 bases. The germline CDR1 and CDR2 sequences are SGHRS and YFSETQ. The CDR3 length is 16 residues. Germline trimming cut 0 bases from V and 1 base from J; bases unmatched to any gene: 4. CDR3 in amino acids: CASSLVPSGSYNEQFF. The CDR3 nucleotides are TGCGCCAGCAGCTTGGTGCCTAGCGGTTCCTACAATGAGCAGTTCTTC.

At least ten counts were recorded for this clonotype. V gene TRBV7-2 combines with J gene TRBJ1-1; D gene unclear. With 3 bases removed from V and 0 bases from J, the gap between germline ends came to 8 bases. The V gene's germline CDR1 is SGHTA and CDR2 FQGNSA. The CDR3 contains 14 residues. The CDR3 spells CASSFMLVNTEAFF. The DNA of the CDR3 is TGTGCCAGCAGCTTTATGTTAGTGAACACTGAAGCTTTCTTT.

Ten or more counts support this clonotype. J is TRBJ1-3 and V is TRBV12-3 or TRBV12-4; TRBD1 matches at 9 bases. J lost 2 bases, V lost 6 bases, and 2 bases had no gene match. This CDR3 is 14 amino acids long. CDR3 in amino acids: CASRGDRAGNTIYF. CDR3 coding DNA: TGTGCCAGCAGGGGGGACAGGGCTGGAAACACCATATATTTT.

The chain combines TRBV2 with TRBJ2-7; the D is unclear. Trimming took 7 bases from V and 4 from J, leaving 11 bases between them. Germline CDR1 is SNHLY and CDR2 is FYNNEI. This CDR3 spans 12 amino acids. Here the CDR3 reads CASKGEFYEQYF. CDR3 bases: TGTGCCAGCAAGGGCGAATTTTACGAGCAGTACTTC.

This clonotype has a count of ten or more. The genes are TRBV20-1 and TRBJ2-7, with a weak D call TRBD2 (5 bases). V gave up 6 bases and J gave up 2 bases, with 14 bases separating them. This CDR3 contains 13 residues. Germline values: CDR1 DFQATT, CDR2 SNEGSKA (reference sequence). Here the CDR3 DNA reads TGCAGTGCCCTAGCCGGCGGACCCTACGAGCAGTACGTC. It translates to CSALAGGPYEQYV.

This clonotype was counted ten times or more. CDR3 DNA: TGCGCCAGCAGCTTGGGCGGGCCCTCCTACGAGCAGTACGTC. Translation: CASSLGGPSYEQYV. The chain couples TRBV5-1 to TRBJ2-7; D is perhaps TRBD2 (5 bases). From germline, CDR1 is SGHRS and CDR2 YFSETQ. The V gene lost 0 bases and the J gene lost 0 bases, with 7 bases spanning the gap. The CDR3 is made up of 14 amino acids.

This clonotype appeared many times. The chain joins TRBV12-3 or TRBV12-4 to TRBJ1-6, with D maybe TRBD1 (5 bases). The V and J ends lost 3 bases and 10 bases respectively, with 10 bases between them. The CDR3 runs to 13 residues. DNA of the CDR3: TGTGCCAGCAGTTTCCAGGGTAACTCACCCCTCCACTTT. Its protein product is CASSFQGNSPLHF.

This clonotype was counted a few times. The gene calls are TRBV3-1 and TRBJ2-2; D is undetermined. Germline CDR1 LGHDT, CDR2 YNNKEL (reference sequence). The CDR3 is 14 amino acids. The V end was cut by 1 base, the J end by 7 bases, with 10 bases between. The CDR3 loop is CASSQVGSIGELFF. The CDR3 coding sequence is TGTGCCAGCAGCCAAGTCGGAAGTATCGGGGAGCTGTTTTTT.